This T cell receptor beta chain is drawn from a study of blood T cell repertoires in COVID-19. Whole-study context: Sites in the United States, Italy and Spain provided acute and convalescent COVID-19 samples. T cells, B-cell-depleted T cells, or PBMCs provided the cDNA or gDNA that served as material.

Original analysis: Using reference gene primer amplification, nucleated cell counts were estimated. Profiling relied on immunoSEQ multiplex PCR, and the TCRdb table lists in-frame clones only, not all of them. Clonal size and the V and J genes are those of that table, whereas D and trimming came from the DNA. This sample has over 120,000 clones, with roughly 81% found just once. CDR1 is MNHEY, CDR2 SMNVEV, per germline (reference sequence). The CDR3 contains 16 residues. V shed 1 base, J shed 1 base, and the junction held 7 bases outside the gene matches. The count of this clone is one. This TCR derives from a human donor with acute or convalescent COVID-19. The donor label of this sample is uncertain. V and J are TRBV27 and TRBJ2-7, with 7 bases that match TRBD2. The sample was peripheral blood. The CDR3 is CASSLWGGLSSYEQYF. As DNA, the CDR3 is TGTGCCAGCAGTTTATGGGGGGGGTTGTCATCCTACGAGCAGTACTTC.